The table lists the clone carrying this T cell receptor (beta chain) with a few counts. Its specificity is unknown. The germline CDR1 and CDR2 sequences are MDHEN and SYDVKM. Trimming cost V 5 bases and J 6 bases, with 11 bases left between them. This CDR3 comprises 13 residues. This entry is derived from a study of response to subunit inactivated influenza vaccine. Study results and limitations: There was a suggestion from the authors that each seasonal influenza vaccination recruits few new T cells.

TCRdb re-called the RT-PCR reads through MiXCR, storing one row per CDR3 protein. The table includes hundreds of thousands of distinct CDR3 sequences, less than 10% detected once. The rearrangement joins TRBV28 to TRBJ2-1; no clear D gene. The TCR comes from a man between 45 and 75 years old who received an inactivated influenza vaccine. The specimen was PBMCs from blood, collected approximately 25 months after vaccination. The DNA of the CDR3 is TGTGCCAGCAGTCTCTTTGGGCGCAATGAGCAGTTCTTC. Translating gives CASSLFGRNEQFF.